There are a few counts of the clone carrying this T cell receptor (beta chain). Trimming pared 4 bases from V and 2 bases from J, leaving 12 bases between. This CDR3 has 15 amino acids. Per germline, CDR1 MNHEY and CDR2 SVGEGT. Sample time point: newly diagnosed GD, antithyroid drugs for less than 3 months. Scientists built the TCR library using RNA that was extracted from PBMCs. This entry belongs to a study of regulatory T cells in long-lasting Graves disease. Assembly of TCR beta libraries relied on iRepertoire HTBI primers together with Arm-PCR of CDR3 regions. Original analysis: The study identified about 60 TRBV and approximately 15 TRBJ segments across samples. TCRdb processed the multiplex PCR reads anew with MiXCR; each CDR3 protein has one entry. What appears here as the V and J calls and clone size reflects TCRdb's work, not the paper's. This sample carries about 560,000 distinct CDR3 sequences, about 16% of them seen once, and the ten largest clones take around 12%.

These data were likewise used in another study, on T cells in Graves' hyperthyroidism and ophthalmopathy. That study reports: Hyperthyroidism had been newly diagnosed in patients aged 18 to 65, and its duration was under 2 months.

Here the sequenced sample was peripheral blood mononuclear cells (PBMCs), taken at new diagnosis, from a patient treated with antithyroid drugs. The chain combines TRBV6-2 or TRBV6-3 with TRBJ1-3; D not resolved. This TCR came from a man between 18 and 29 years old with Graves disease. In nucleotides, the CDR3 is TGTGCCAGCAGTTTGGTGGGATCCCCTGGAAACACCATATATTTT. Its translation: CASSLVGSPGNTIYF.